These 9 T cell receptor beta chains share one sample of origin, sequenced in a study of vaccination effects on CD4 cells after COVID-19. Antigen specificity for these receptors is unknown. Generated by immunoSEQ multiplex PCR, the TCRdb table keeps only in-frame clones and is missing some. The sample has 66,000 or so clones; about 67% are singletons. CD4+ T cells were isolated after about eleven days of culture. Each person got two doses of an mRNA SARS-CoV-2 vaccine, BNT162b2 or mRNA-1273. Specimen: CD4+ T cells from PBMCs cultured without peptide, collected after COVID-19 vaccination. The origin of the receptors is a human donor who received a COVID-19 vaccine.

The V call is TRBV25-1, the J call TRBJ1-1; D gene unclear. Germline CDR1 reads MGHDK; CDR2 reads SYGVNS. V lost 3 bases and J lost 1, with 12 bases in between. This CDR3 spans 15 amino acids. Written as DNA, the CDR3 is TGTGCCAGCAGTGAGGAAGGGCGGACGAACACTGAAGCTTTCTTT. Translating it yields CASSEEGRTNTEAFF. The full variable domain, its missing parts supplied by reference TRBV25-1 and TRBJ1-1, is EADIYQTPRYLVIGTGKKITLECSQTMGHDKMYWYQQDPGMELHLIHYSYGVNSTEKGDLSSESTVSRIRTEHFPLTLESARPSHTSQYLCASSEEGRTNTEAFFGQGTRLTVV.

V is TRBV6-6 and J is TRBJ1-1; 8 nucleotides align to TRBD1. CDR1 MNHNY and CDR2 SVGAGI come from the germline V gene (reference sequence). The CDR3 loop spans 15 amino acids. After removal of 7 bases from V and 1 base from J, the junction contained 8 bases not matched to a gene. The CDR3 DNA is TGTGCCAGCATCAAAAGAGGGACAGGGAACACTGAAGCTTTCTTT. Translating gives CASIKRGTGNTEAFF.

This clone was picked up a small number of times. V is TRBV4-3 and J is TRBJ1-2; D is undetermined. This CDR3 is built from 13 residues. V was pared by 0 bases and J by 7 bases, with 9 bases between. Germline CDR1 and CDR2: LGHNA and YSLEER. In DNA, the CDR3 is TGCGCCAGCAGCCAAGAGGGGTGGGGTGGCTACACCTTC. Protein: CASSQEGWGGYTF.

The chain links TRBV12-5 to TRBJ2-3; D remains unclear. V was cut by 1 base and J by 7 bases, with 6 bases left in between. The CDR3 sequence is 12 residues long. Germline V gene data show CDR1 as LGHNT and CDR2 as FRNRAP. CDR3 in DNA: TGTGCTAGTGGTTTGGACAGTAATACGCAGTATTTT. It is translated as CASGLDSNTQYF.

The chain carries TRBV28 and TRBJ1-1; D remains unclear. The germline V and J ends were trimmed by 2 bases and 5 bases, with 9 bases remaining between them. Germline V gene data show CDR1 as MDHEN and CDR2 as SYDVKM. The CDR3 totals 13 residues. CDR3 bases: TGTGCCAGCAGTTTACGGTTTCGGACTGAAGCTTTCTTT. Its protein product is CASSLRFRTEAFF.

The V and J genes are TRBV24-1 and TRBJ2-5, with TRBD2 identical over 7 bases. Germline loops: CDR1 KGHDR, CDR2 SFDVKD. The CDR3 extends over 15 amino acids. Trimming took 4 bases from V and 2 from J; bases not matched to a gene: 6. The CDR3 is CATSDSSGEQETQYF. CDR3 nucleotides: TGTGCCACCAGTGACTCGAGCGGGGAGCAAGAGACCCAGTACTTC.

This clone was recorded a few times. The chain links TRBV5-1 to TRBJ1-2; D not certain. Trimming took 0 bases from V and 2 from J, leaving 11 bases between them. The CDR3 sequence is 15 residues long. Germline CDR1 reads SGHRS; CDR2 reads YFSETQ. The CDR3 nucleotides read TGCGCCAGCAGCTTGGGATCTGGCGGAAACTATGGCTACACCTTC. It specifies CASSLGSGGNYGYTF.

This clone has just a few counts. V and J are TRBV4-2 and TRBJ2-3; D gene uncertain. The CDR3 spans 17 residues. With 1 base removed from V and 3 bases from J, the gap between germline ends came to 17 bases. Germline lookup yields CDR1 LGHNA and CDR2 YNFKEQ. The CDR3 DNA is TGTGCCAGCAGCCAAGGGGCAGGCCAGATAAGTACAGATACGCAGTATTTT. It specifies CASSQGAGQISTDTQYF.

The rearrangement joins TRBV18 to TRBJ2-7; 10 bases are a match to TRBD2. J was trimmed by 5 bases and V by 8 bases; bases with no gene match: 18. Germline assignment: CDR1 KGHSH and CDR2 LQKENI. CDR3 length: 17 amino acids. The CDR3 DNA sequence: TGTGCCAGCGCCCGGACTAGCGGAACCAATAGGGAGCACGAGCAGTACGTC. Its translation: CASARTSGTNREHEQYV.